This TCR beta chain was sequenced for a study of T cells in tumors after PD-1 blockade. The CDR3 contains 14 residues. The V end lost 3 bases, the J end lost 5 bases, and 16 bases lay between the germline ends. Per germline, CDR1 GTSNPN and CDR2 SVGIG (reference sequence). TCRdb's copy holds only in-frame clones and misses some; the assay was immunoSEQ multiplex PCR. The sample holds 3,500 to 4,500 clones, roughly 73% seen once. Noted time point: first of two pre-therapy site-matched biopsies around 9 weeks apart. Sequencing was performed on tumor tissue, taken before anti-PD-1 treatment. The chain has TRBV30 and TRBJ2-5; D call uncertain. The sequence came from a human donor with basal cell carcinoma. The CDR3 DNA sequence: TGTGCCTGGAGAGTGGGTGCCTCCCAGGAGACCCAGTACTTC. Translating gives CAWRVGASQETQYF.